This T cell receptor beta chain was identified during a study of blood T cell repertoires in COVID-19. Overall study context: Researchers got acute and convalescent COVID-19 samples from the United States, Italy and Spain. PBMCs, B-cell-depleted T cells, or T cells were the source of the cDNA or gDNA that made up the material.

Measured with immunoSEQ multiplex PCR; TCRdb has only the in-frame clones, and not every one. The sample yields under 250,000 clones, roughly four fifths seen once. CDR3 size: 18 residues. In germline, CDR1 is MGHRA, CDR2 YSYEKL. V lost 0 bases, J lost 0 bases, and 7 bases stayed unmatched. The source of this sequence is a man older than 75 with acute or convalescent COVID-19. This chain joins TRBV4-1 and TRBJ2-5, with 10 nucleotides matching TRBD1. Input material: peripheral blood. In nucleotides, the CDR3 is TGCGCCAGCAGCCAAGAACCTTTGGGACAGGGGAACCAAGAGACCCAGTACTTC. Its protein product is CASSQEPLGQGNQETQYF.